These 23 T cell receptor beta chains came from one sample sequenced in a study of CXCR3-negative and CXCR3-positive naive CD8 T cells. Which antigens these TCRs recognize remains unknown. Carrying UMI labels, the TRB cDNA libraries were prepared through 5' RACE. TCRdb re-called the 5' RACE reads; one entry per CDR3 protein, DNA not given. The sample spans around 80,000 distinct CDR3 sequences; the ten largest clones claim about 0.62%. Study findings and constraints: TRB CDR3 hydrophobicity was greater in CXCR3-positive naive cells than in CXCR3-negative naive cells.

The sample comprised naive CXCR3+ CD8+ T cells from blood. Subset noted: CD45RO-CCR7+CD27+CD95- naive CD8+ T cells expressing CXCR3 (TNR3+). These receptors all stem from a human donor in good health. Some clones in this sample may be carry-over from other donors' samples.

The chain recombines TRBV7-9 with TRBJ2-1; TCRdb picks TRBD1, but there is no DNA to check that call. Germline CDR1 is SEHNR and CDR2 is FQNEAQ (reference sequence). The CDR3 spans 19 residues. CDR3 residues: CASSGWDRGAVPSYNEQFF.

V is TRBV20-1 and J is TRBJ2-2; without DNA, the TCRdb call of TRBD1 cannot be checked. The CDR3 sequence is 16 residues long. Germline assignment: CDR1 DFQATT and CDR2 SNEGSKA (reference sequence). CDR3 in amino acids: CSALDMTRWDTGELFF.

V gene TRBV12-3 or TRBV12-4 combines with J gene TRBJ1-2; the D call of TRBD1 rests on TCRdb alone, since no DNA is present to check it. CDR3 size: 16 residues. This chain's CDR3 is CASSSRDRGPEAGYTF.

This chain connects TRBV15 to TRBJ1-6; TCRdb returns TRBD1, unconfirmable since there is no DNA. The CDR3 loop spans 17 amino acids. Germline V CDR1 and CDR2: LNHNV, YYDKDF (reference sequence). The CDR3: CATSKYGTGTSNSPLHF.

The chain couples TRBV28 to TRBJ2-2; TCRdb returns TRBD1, unconfirmable since there is no DNA. Germline V CDR1 and CDR2: MDHEN, SYDVKM. The CDR3 covers 15 residues. This CDR3 is CASSIVGGGPGELFF.

The chain links TRBV4-1 to TRBJ2-3. CDR3 size: 12 residues. Germline lookup yields CDR1 MGHRA and CDR2 YSYEKL. The CDR3 sequence: CASSQGGDTQYF.

The chain uses TRBV21-1 and TRBJ2-7; TCRdb picks TRBD1, but there is no DNA to check that call. TRBV21-1 is a known pseudogene. The CDR3 totals 16 residues. CDR3 in amino acids: CASSKGPRDNPYEQYF.

The chain employs TRBV6-1 and TRBJ2-2; the D call from TCRdb, TRBD1, cannot be confirmed without DNA. The CDR3 has 15 residues. Germline V gives CDR1 MNHNS, CDR2 SASEGT. CDR3 amino acids: CASSGTEMNTGELFF.

The chain employs TRBV12-3 or TRBV12-4 and TRBJ2-7; TCRdb selects TRBD2, and the lack of DNA leaves this call unchecked. The CDR3 runs to 15 residues. CDR3 loop: CASAGTSGPSYEQYF.

The chain links TRBV29-1 to TRBJ2-5; TCRdb's assignment of TRBD1 cannot be checked, as there is no DNA. Per the germline V gene, CDR1 is SQVTM and CDR2 is ANQGSEA. The CDR3 contains 13 residues. This CDR3 reads CSVDGGLQETQYF.

V and J are TRBV28 and TRBJ2-5. There are 16 residues in the CDR3. CDR1 is MDHEN, CDR2 SYDVKM, per germline. Here the CDR3 reads CASRPNGVTSEETQYF.

The chain employs TRBV4-1 and TRBJ2-7; TCRdb's D call of TRBD1 is untestable without DNA. The CDR3 covers 16 residues. Germline values: CDR1 MGHRA, CDR2 YSYEKL. Here the CDR3 reads CASSPGAGTVIDEQYF.

V usage is TRBV28 and J usage is TRBJ1-1; TCRdb names TRBD1, which stays unverified in the absence of DNA. Germline V gives CDR1 MDHEN, CDR2 SYDVKM. The CDR3 runs to 15 residues. The CDR3 sequence is CASSLKTGYFTEAFF. The full variable domain, rest sourced from reference TRBV28 and TRBJ1-1, is DVKVTQSSRYLVKRTGEKVFLECVQDMDHENMFWYRQDPGLGLRLIYFSYDVKMKEKGDIPEGYSVSREKKERFSLILESASTNQTSMYLCASSLKTGYFTEAFFGQGTRLTVV.

This chain's CDR3 is CSVGAETAEQYF. This chain connects TRBV29-1 to TRBJ2-7. CDR3 length equals 12 residues. Germline CDR1 is SQVTM and CDR2 is ANQGSEA.

The J gene is TRBJ2-5, the V gene TRBV14; TCRdb reports TRBD2, a call that lacks DNA to check it against. CDR3 length equals 15 residues. Germline V lookup: CDR1 SGHDN, CDR2 FVKESK. The CDR3 reads CASSRSEGRRDAQYF. Combining the CDR3 with reference TRBV14 and TRBJ2-5 gives the whole variable domain EAGVTQFPSHSVIEKGQTVTLRCDPISGHDNLYWYRRVMGKEIKFLLHFVKESKQDESGMPNNRFLAERTGGTYSTLKVQPAELEDSGVYFCASSRSEGRRDAQYFGPGTRLLVL.

V gene TRBV29-1 combines with J gene TRBJ2-7. This CDR3 is 13 amino acids long. Germline CDR1 SQVTM, CDR2 ANQGSEA. The CDR3 sequence is CSVEAGNSYEQYF.

The chain carries TRBV5-1 and TRBJ2-3; without DNA, the TCRdb call of TRBD1 cannot be checked. This CDR3 contains 16 residues. Germline V gene sequence: CDR1 SGHRS, CDR2 YFSETQ. Here the CDR3 reads CASSGDSGQPSDTQYF.

The chain joins TRBV7-2 to TRBJ2-3; TCRdb's assignment of TRBD1 cannot be checked, as there is no DNA. The CDR3 has 16 residues. Per the germline V gene, CDR1 is SGHTA and CDR2 is FQGNSA. Here the CDR3 reads CASSPPSFGSTDTQYF.

The chain joins TRBV7-6 to TRBJ2-2; TCRdb indicates TRBD1, and absent DNA this call remains unverified. CDR3 size: 15 residues. From germline, CDR1 is SGHVS and CDR2 FNYEAQ. The CDR3 is CASSADRDYTGELFF.

This chain connects TRBV28 to TRBJ2-6; the D call from TCRdb, TRBD1, cannot be confirmed without DNA. The CDR3 has 15 amino acids. Germline CDR1 and CDR2: MDHEN and SYDVKM. This CDR3 is CASSQDRGGANVLTF.

This chain uses TRBV12-3 or TRBV12-4 with TRBJ1-2. The CDR3 runs 14 residues. The CDR3 protein is CASGYTPPNYGYTF.

The chain is built from TRBV29-1 and TRBJ1-1; TCRdb calls TRBD1, which cannot be checked without DNA. CDR3 length: 16 residues. The germline gives CDR1 SQVTM, CDR2 ANQGSEA. CDR3 region: CSVAGGARGWNTEAFF.

The V call is TRBV13, the J call TRBJ2-2; TCRdb selects TRBD2, and the lack of DNA leaves this call unchecked. Per the germline V gene, CDR1 is PRHDT and CDR2 is FYEKMQ (reference sequence). The CDR3 has 17 residues. CDR3 in amino acids: CASSSTYSGTNTGELFF.